The next 32 T cell receptor beta chains were all read from a single sample in a study of OX40 agonist ivuxolimab in advanced cancers. Sequenced by immunoSEQ multiplex PCR; TCRdb stores in-frame clones only, minus some. The table has fewer than 85,000 clones, roughly 84% seen once. The sample here was CD4+ or CD8+ T cells sorted from blood, taken in a trial of the OX40 agonist ivuxolimab. The source of these receptors is an adult with an advanced solid tumor such as melanoma, head and neck, liver or kidney cancer.

CDR3 bases: TGTGCCAGCAGCTTTACCGGGACTAGCGGGATTGGTGAGCAGTTCTTC. It codes for CASSFTGTSGIGEQFF. The chain joins TRBV7-2 to TRBJ2-1, with 13 positions matching TRBD2. After removal of 3 bases from V and 9 bases from J, the junction contained 8 bases not matched to a gene. From germline, CDR1 is SGHTA and CDR2 FQGNSA. The CDR3 sequence is 16 residues long.

The genes are TRBV5-1 and TRBJ2-7; 7 bases map to TRBD1. This CDR3 comprises 16 residues. Germline V gives CDR1 SGHRS, CDR2 YFSETQ. Germline trimming cut 0 bases from V and 5 bases from J; bases unmatched to any gene: 11. Here the CDR3 reads CASSLATGVPGDEQYF. As DNA, the CDR3 is TGCGCCAGCAGCTTGGCTACAGGGGTCCCCGGGGACGAGCAGTACTTC.

This chain links TRBV11-2 with TRBJ2-1, with 9 bases matching TRBD1. This CDR3 is built from 15 residues. Germline CDR1 reads SGHAT; CDR2 reads FQNNGV. The V and J ends lost 5 bases and 3 bases, in that order; junction bases with no gene match: 5. The CDR3 DNA sequence: TGTGCCAGCAGCCGGGGACAGGGAATCTACAATGAGCAGTTCTTC. This gives the protein CASSRGQGIYNEQFF.

This chain links TRBV30 with TRBJ2-7; 8 bases are a match to TRBD2. There are 14 residues in the CDR3. Germline V gives CDR1 GTSNPN, CDR2 SVGIG (reference sequence). V shed 3 bases and J 3 bases; nucleotides not matched to a gene: 7. The CDR3 is CAWSAGLAGYEQYF. The CDR3 nucleotides read TGTGCCTGGAGCGCGGGGCTAGCGGGCTACGAGCAGTACTTC.

The chain is built from TRBV6-1 and TRBJ2-5; D tentatively reads TRBD1 or TRBD2 (6 bases each). This CDR3 is 13 amino acids long. Trimming stripped 6 bases from V and 5 bases from J, with 13 bases between. Germline V gene sequence: CDR1 MNHNS, CDR2 SASEGT. The CDR3 nucleotides read TGTGCCAGCAGCCCAAGGGGGGAGGAGACCCAGTACTTC. Translated, it gives CASSPRGEETQYF.

This clone came up once. The chain carries TRBV5-5 and TRBJ1-1, with TRBD1 matching over 9 bases. This CDR3 is built from 17 residues. Germline CDR1 SGHKS, CDR2 YYEKEE (reference sequence). V dropped 2 bases and J dropped 0; count of bases not matched to a gene: 8. This chain's CDR3 is CASSFRTGATMNTEAFF. The CDR3 nucleotides read TGTGCCAGCAGCTTTAGGACAGGGGCCACTATGAACACTGAAGCTTTCTTT.

J is TRBJ1-4 and V is TRBV2, with D possibly being TRBD1 (6 bases). This CDR3 region has 14 residues. V lost 8 bases and J lost 1, with 11 bases in between. The germline V gene encodes CDR1 SNHLY and CDR2 FYNNEI. The CDR3 loop reads CASDLQGTNEKLFF. The CDR3 DNA is TGTGCCAGCGACCTACAGGGAACTAATGAAAAACTGTTTTTT.

On this clone itself: Other DNA sequences of this sample code for an identical CDR3. The V and J genes are TRBV4-3 and TRBJ1-2, with D tentatively TRBD1 (5 bases). The CDR3 spans 14 residues. The germline V and J ends were trimmed by 1 base and 6 bases, with 12 bases remaining between them. Germline CDR1 and CDR2: LGHNA and YSLEER. CDR3 amino acids: CASSQGQGVDGYTF. The CDR3 DNA is TGCGCCAGCAGCCAAGGTCAGGGTGTGGATGGCTACACCTTC.

The chain couples TRBV7-2 to TRBJ2-3, with D unclear. CDR1 and CDR2 (germline): SGHTA, FQGNSA. With 1 base removed from V and 6 bases from J, the gap between germline ends came to 14 bases. The length of the CDR3 is 15 residues. The CDR3 coding sequence is TGTGCCAGCAGCTTAGACCCCACACTAAGGGATACGCAGTATTTT. Encoded protein: CASSLDPTLRDTQYF.

A single count supports this clone. The chain joins TRBV7-3 to TRBJ2-7, with 8 bases lining up with TRBD2. Losses at the gene ends were 5 bases for V and 6 bases for J; bases not matched to a gene: 12. The germline gives CDR1 SGHTA, CDR2 FQGTGA. This CDR3 comprises 15 residues. The CDR3 sequence is CASSAEAGVVSEQYF. CDR3 nucleotides: TGTGCCAGCAGCGCGGAAGCGGGAGTGGTGTCCGAGCAGTACTTC.

The chain employs TRBV27 and TRBJ1-5; the D gene is possibly TRBD1 (5 bases). The CDR3 consists of 16 residues. V dropped 6 bases and J dropped 5 bases, with 20 bases sitting between them. Germline lookup yields CDR1 MNHEY and CDR2 SMNVEV (reference sequence). Here the CDR3 reads CASRPRGPTRDQPQHF. The CDR3 DNA sequence: TGTGCCAGCAGACCCCGGGGCCCAACTAGGGATCAGCCCCAGCATTTT.

V gene TRBV18 combines with J gene TRBJ1-2; D unresolved. Trimming stripped 2 bases from V and 4 bases from J, with 14 bases between. The germline V gene has CDR1 KGHSH and CDR2 LQKENI. This CDR3 has 15 amino acids. DNA for the CDR3: TGTGCCAGCTCACCAACAAAACAGAGGAGCTATGGCTACACCTTC. Its protein product is CASSPTKQRSYGYTF.

Comments on this clone: Here the CDR3 omits its conserved ending phenylalanine or tryptophan, so a read error is the likely source. The V gene is TRBV6-6, the J gene TRBJ2-7; D remains ambiguous. The germline V gene encodes CDR1 MNHNY and CDR2 SVGAGI (reference sequence). The CDR3 length is 11 residues. Trimming left V 5 bases short and J 2 bases short, with 4 bases between. For the CDR3, the DNA is TGTGCCAGCAGTCAGACCTACGAGCAGTACCTC. This encodes CASSQTYEQYL.

The genes are TRBV29-1 and TRBJ1-3; 7 nucleotides agree with TRBD1. V dropped 7 bases and J dropped 4; count of bases not matched to a gene: 13. Per germline, CDR1 SQVTM and CDR2 ANQGSEA. The length of the CDR3 is 15 residues. CDR3 coding DNA: TGCAGCGCAGAGACAGGGAACCTTCGGGGAAACACCATATATTTT. Protein sequence: CSAETGNLRGNTIYF. The whole variable domain, remainder taken from reference TRBV29-1 and TRBJ1-3, is SAVISQKPSRDICQRGTSLTIQCQVDSQVTMMFWYRQQPGQSLTLIATANQGSEATYESGFVIDKFPISRPNLTFSTLTVSNMSPEDSSIYLCSAETGNLRGNTIYFGEGSWLTVV.

The chain has TRBV7-9 and TRBJ1-5; D might be TRBD1 (5 bases). This CDR3 comprises 13 residues. The V end was cut by 4 bases, the J end by 4 bases, with 8 bases between. The germline CDR1 and CDR2 sequences are SEHNR and FQNEAQ (reference sequence). CDR3 sequence (DNA): TGTGCCAGCAGCTCCAGGGAAAATCAGCCCCAGCATTTT. Translated: CASSSRENQPQHF.

The chain recombines TRBV28 with TRBJ2-5; no clear D gene. The CDR3 consists of 12 residues. Trimming stripped 5 bases from V and 3 bases from J, with 7 bases between. CDR1 MDHEN and CDR2 SYDVKM come from the germline V gene. In DNA form, the CDR3 reads TGTGCCAGCAGTATACCGAAAGAGACCCAGTACTTC. Its translation: CASSIPKETQYF.

This rearrangement joins TRBV6-1 to TRBJ1-5; 9 bases map to TRBD1. CDR1 and CDR2 (germline): MNHNS, SASEGT. Germline trimming cut 10 bases from V and 4 bases from J; bases unmatched to any gene: 8. CDR3 length: 14 residues. The CDR3 coding sequence is TGTGCCATCCCGGGACAGGGAGGGAATCAGCCCCAGCATTTT. Amino acids: CAIPGQGGNQPQHF.

The gene calls are TRBV30 and TRBJ2-6; tentative D call: TRBD2 (5 bases). The CDR3 is 15 amino acids. V dropped 0 bases and J dropped 1 base, with 7 bases sitting between them. Germline assignment: CDR1 GTSNPN and CDR2 SVGIG (reference sequence). The CDR3 region is CAWSVGGSGANVLTF. The CDR3 DNA reads as TGTGCCTGGAGTGTAGGAGGTTCTGGGGCCAACGTCCTGACTTTC.

The genes are TRBV6-1 and TRBJ2-2; the D gene is possibly TRBD2 (6 bases). Germline-derived CDR1 and CDR2 are MNHNS and SASEGT. Trimming stripped 4 bases from V and 5 bases from J, with 11 bases between. This CDR3 has 14 amino acids. The CDR3 loop reads CASSASRGTGELFF. The CDR3 region has the DNA TGTGCCAGCAGTGCTTCCCGGGGGACCGGGGAGCTGTTTTTT.

The V gene is TRBV7-2, the J gene TRBJ2-1; 9 bases are shared with TRBD2. The ends lost 2 bases at V and 4 bases at J; junction bases unmatched: 6. Germline CDR1 is SGHTA and CDR2 is FQGNSA. CDR3 length: 16 amino acids. The CDR3 bases are TGTGCCAGCAGCTTACGTCGGCTAGCGGGATACAATGAGCAGTTCTTC. The encoded protein is CASSLRRLAGYNEQFF.

The chain uses TRBV7-2 and TRBJ2-1; 10 nucleotides align to TRBD2. Germline V gene data show CDR1 as SGHTA and CDR2 as FQGNSA. CDR3 length: 19 residues. V lost 5 bases and J lost 4; bases outside the gene matches: 17. For the CDR3, the DNA is TGTGCCAGCAGCACCCGGACTAGCGGAGCCGACAACTTGTACAATGAGCAGTTCTTC. Its translation is CASSTRTSGADNLYNEQFF.

The chain employs TRBV9 and TRBJ2-1; no clear D gene. V lost 1 base and J lost 8, with 13 bases in between. In germline, CDR1 is SGDLS, CDR2 YYNGEE. The CDR3 has 14 amino acids. DNA for the CDR3: TGTGCCAGCAGCGTAATGCTCGCGGCTGATGAGCAGTTCTTC. Amino acids: CASSVMLAADEQFF.

J is TRBJ1-5 and V is TRBV30; D gene ambiguous. The CDR3 spans 17 residues. CDR1 and CDR2 (germline): GTSNPN, SVGIG (reference sequence). The ends were cut back, 0 bases at V and 0 bases at J, with 15 bases in the middle. The CDR3 is CAWSVGRVRNSNQPQHF. CDR3 sequence (DNA): TGTGCCTGGAGTGTAGGACGGGTTCGGAATAGCAATCAGCCCCAGCATTTT.

This chain links TRBV19 with TRBJ2-2; 9 bases are a match to TRBD1. After removal of 0 bases from V and 5 bases from J, the junction contained 4 bases not matched to a gene. Germline values: CDR1 LNHDA, CDR2 SQIVND (reference sequence). The CDR3 runs to 16 residues. The CDR3 DNA reads TGTGCCAGTAGTATAGAGACAGGGGGGAAGACCGGGGAGCTGTTTTTT. Its protein product is CASSIETGGKTGELFF. Full variable domain (missing parts from reference TRBV19 and TRBJ2-2): DGGITQSPKYLFRKEGQNVTLSCEQNLNHDAMYWYRQDPGQGLRLIYYSQIVNDFQKGDIAEGYSVSREKKESFPLTVTSAQKNPTAFYLCASSIETGGKTGELFFGEGSRLTVL.

This sequence joins TRBV30 and TRBJ1-1; D call uncertain. The CDR3 length is 13 residues. Looked up from germline, CDR1 is GTSNPN and CDR2 is SVGIG (reference sequence). V lost 4 bases to trimming and J lost 6 bases, with 15 bases between them. The CDR3 loop is CAWTRTPPAEAFF. CDR3 DNA sequence: TGTGCCTGGACCCGTACCCCCCCCGCTGAAGCTTTCTTT.

This sequence joins TRBV11-1 and TRBJ2-7; 9 bases are shared with TRBD2. The V and J ends lost 4 bases and 6 bases, in that order; junction bases with no gene match: 7. The CDR3 loop spans 14 amino acids. CDR1 is SGHAT, CDR2 FQDESV, per germline (reference sequence). CDR3 in DNA: TGTGCCAGCAGCTCCGATGCTAGCGGGGTCGAGCAGTACTTC. Translation gives CASSSDASGVEQYF.

The rearrangement joins TRBV10-3 to TRBJ2-7; no clear D. This CDR3 region has 16 residues. V shed 3 bases and J shed 1 base, with 16 bases lying between them. In germline, CDR1 is ENHRY, CDR2 SYGVKD. In nucleotides, the CDR3 is TGTGCCATCAGTGACACTGGGTTTGGCCTTTCCTACGAGCAGTACTTC. Translated, it gives CAISDTGFGLSYEQYF.

The rearrangement uses TRBV27 and TRBJ1-1; no clear D gene. The CDR3 spans 14 residues. The germline V gene encodes CDR1 MNHEY and CDR2 SMNVEV (reference sequence). The germline V and J ends were trimmed by 2 bases and 1 base, with 8 bases remaining between them. CDR3 residues: CASSLRAANTEAFF. The CDR3 bases are TGTGCCAGCAGTTTAAGGGCAGCGAACACTGAAGCTTTCTTT.

The gene calls are TRBV6-5 and TRBJ1-5; a possible D gene is TRBD1 (6 bases). This CDR3 region has 14 residues. CDR1 MNHEY and CDR2 SVGAGI come from the germline V gene. V gave up 4 bases and J gave up 5 bases, with 12 bases separating them. Written as DNA, the CDR3 is TGTGCCAGCAGTTCATATGACAGGCATCAGCCCCAGCATTTT. Protein product: CASSSYDRHQPQHF.

This clone was seen more than once but under ten times. V and J are TRBV7-3 and TRBJ2-3, with D perhaps TRBD1 or TRBD2 (6 bases each). V dropped 0 bases and J dropped 4 bases, with 11 bases sitting between them. CDR1 and CDR2 (germline): SGHTA, FQGTGA. CDR3 length: 15 amino acids. CDR3 in DNA: TGTGCCAGCAGCTTAACACCGGGGGCTGCAGATACGCAGTATTTT. This sequence encodes CASSLTPGAADTQYF.

This clone was counted a single time. This chain joins TRBV30 and TRBJ2-1; unclear D gene. V was clipped by 1 base and J by 5 bases, with 6 bases between them. This CDR3 comprises 12 residues. Germline CDR1 GTSNPN, CDR2 SVGIG (reference sequence). DNA of the CDR3: TGTGCCTGGAGTGAAGGCCACAATGAGCAGTTCTTC. This sequence encodes CAWSEGHNEQFF.

The chain has TRBV10-3 and TRBJ2-5; possibly TRBD1 for D (6 bases). Per the germline V gene, CDR1 is ENHRY and CDR2 is SYGVKD. This CDR3 is built from 12 residues. The V end was cut by 6 bases, the J end by 1 base, with 6 bases between. CDR3 in amino acids: CAIRTGQETQYF. CDR3 nucleotide sequence: TGTGCCATCAGGACAGGCCAAGAGACCCAGTACTTC.